This paragraph covers one TCR beta chain sequence. The sample is drawn from a study of blood T cell repertoires in COVID-19. On the study more broadly: The origin of the acute and convalescent COVID-19 samples was the United States, Italy and Spain. PBMCs, B-cell-depleted T cells, or T cells provided the cDNA or gDNA that made up the material.

The CDR3 spans 16 residues. J lost 3 bases, V lost 3 bases, and 6 bases had no gene match. Germline CDR1 reads DFQATT; CDR2 reads SNEGSKA (reference sequence). Original handling: Amplifying reference gene primers gave estimates of nucleated cell counts. Libraries were prepared by immunoSEQ multiplex PCR; TCRdb keeps only in-frame clonotypes and omits some of them. That table furnishes V, J and clone size, whereas the DNA furnished D and trimming. The repertoire has under 300,000 clones, about nine tenths of them found once; the top ten carry roughly 5.8%. The TCR comes from a man aged 55 to 70 with acute or convalescent COVID-19. The chain links TRBV20-1 to TRBJ2-3, with 13 bases that match TRBD2. Sequenced material: peripheral blood. CDR3 protein: CSASGTSGISTDTQYF. The DNA of the CDR3 is TGCAGTGCTAGTGGGACTAGCGGGATTTCTACAGATACGCAGTATTTT.